This is a list of T cell receptor beta chains from one sample in a study of T cells in Graves' hyperthyroidism and ophthalmopathy. TCRdb reanalysed the multiplex PCR reads using MiXCR and keeps one entry per CDR3 protein. The sample lists 560,000 or so distinct CDR3 sequences; around 20% were seen once. The sequenced sample was blood. These receptors were obtained from a man between 40 and 49 years old with Graves' ophthalmopathy. Both conserved end residues are part of each CDR3. The D gene is left open where the match is weak. Part of the rows lack a size; the others show once, few, many or a class for expanded clones.

>TRBD1|TRBJ1-1|TRBV7-8|many
CASSPGGRGGMNTEAFF
>-|TRBJ2-7|TRBV7-8|-
CASSLEGGSILSYEQNF
>-|TRBJ1-6|TRBV30|few
CAWMGSTASPLHF
>TRBD2|TRBJ2-5|TRBV7-2|few
CASSFGGTSGRAWETQYF
>TRBD1|TRBJ2-3|TRBV30|few
CAWRDRGSQYF
>-|TRBJ2-1|TRBV18|few
CASSSRADEQFF
>TRBD1|TRBJ2-3|TRBV6-1|many
CASTPTGGVNTDTQYF
>TRBD2|TRBJ2-2|TRBV18|few
CASSAGLDAGELFF
>-|TRBJ2-2|TRBV12-3/TRBV12-4|few
CASSLREGGEPFF
>-|TRBJ2-7|TRBV5-8|many
CASSLQGIYEQYF
>-|TRBJ2-1|TRBV27|many
CASTGSYNEQFF
>TRBD2|TRBJ2-1|TRBV27|-
CAASGVYNEQFF
>-|TRBJ1-1|TRBV16|few
CASSPGTAGNTEAFF
>-|TRBJ2-1|TRBV2|-
CASSDLPGANNNEQFF
>TRBD2|TRBJ2-5|TRBV20-1|many
CSASGGSGRETQYF
>-|TRBJ2-7|TRBV6-5|-
CASSYSKRGGITNEQYF
>-|TRBJ2-1|TRBV6-4|-
CASSDSWSLAYNEQFF
>-|TRBJ2-1|TRBV7-3|-
CASSSPRGGGPNEQFF
>-|TRBJ1-1|TRBV2|few
CASTPTTANTEAFF
>TRBD2|TRBJ2-7|TRBV3-1|-
CASSQARLAVGFGEQYF
>TRBD1|TRBJ1-1|TRBV15|-
CATSSNRGRTAEAFF
>TRBD2|TRBJ2-5|TRBV11-2|many
CASSSFRSGGGETQYF
>TRBD1|TRBJ1-1|TRBV5-1|-
CASSVTGIVNTEAFF
>TRBD1|TRBJ1-1|TRBV7-2|few
CASSLAARGATEAFF
>-|TRBJ2-1|TRBV3-1|many
CASSQARTSNEQFF
>TRBD2|TRBJ2-3|TRBV7-3|many
CASSLTGTSADTQYF
>-|TRBJ1-1|TRBV9|many
CASSVVGGATEAFF
>TRBD2|TRBJ2-3|TRBV30|few
CAWSVGLAGVGDTQYF
>TRBD1|TRBJ2-7|TRBV7-9|few
CASSSRTGLPMEQYF
>-|TRBJ2-1|TRBV3-1|few
CASSQVRADSYNEQFF
>-|TRBJ1-1|TRBV5-1|many
CASSLVGPNTEAFF
>-|TRBJ1-6|TRBV5-1|few
CASSRSGLSNSPLHF
>TRBD1|TRBJ2-5|TRBV6-1|few
CASSEGGTGSETQYF
>-|TRBJ2-7|TRBV20-1|once
CSAARPESYEQYF
>-|TRBJ1-5|TRBV12-3/TRBV12-4|-
CASSFNRIQPQHF